This T cell receptor (beta chain) stems from a study of neurological immune-mediated disorders. General observations from the study: The multiple sclerosis repertoire cluster showed no association with any clinical or MRI feature. The authors stated that larger cohorts are needed. According to phylogenetic grouping, one related-CDR3 cluster, a possible signature, contained the repertoires of 18 of 34 multiple sclerosis patients.

Indicated time point: longitudinal time-point 3. V was trimmed by 4 bases and J by 3 bases, leaving 13 bases between them. The CDR3 has 14 residues. This clonotype was seen at least ten times. Its target is not known. A 10-nucleotide random UMI tagged transcripts in template-switch 5'RACE cDNA synthesis. TCRdb recomputed calls from the 5' RACE reads with MiXCR, one row per CDR3 protein. The repertoire includes more than 75,000 distinct CDR3 sequences, about 4.5% of them detected once, and 5.7% sits in the top ten. Sample: PBMCs. V usage is TRBV12-3 or TRBV12-4 and J usage is TRBJ2-7; D may match TRBD1 or TRBD2 (5 bases each). The sequence came from a woman aged 55-70 years with multiple sclerosis. The CDR3 DNA reads as TGTGCCAGCAGTTCGGATCAGGGACGCTACGAGCAGTACTTC. It specifies CASSSDQGRYEQYF.